This T cell receptor beta chain was profiled in a study of blood T cell repertoires in COVID-19. Across the study: Sample material is recorded as cDNA or gDNA derived from T cells, B-cell-depleted T cells, or PBMCs.

This clone was seen a handful of times. In the authors' workflow: Amplification of reference gene primers provided the estimated nucleated cell counts. The table came from immunoSEQ multiplex PCR; TCRdb's copy has only in-frame clones and leaves some out. V, J and clone size are those of that table, while D and trimming were read from the DNA. The sample yields 120,000 or so clones, around 87% seen once. The source is a man aged 50 or older with acute or convalescent COVID-19. The specimen was peripheral blood.

Here the CDR3 reads CASSPQGQGETYEQYF. The CDR3 coding sequence is TGCGCCAGCAGTCCCCAAGGACAGGGAGAGACCTACGAGCAGTACTTC. V usage is TRBV5-1 and J usage is TRBJ2-7; 8 bases are shared with TRBD1. Germline CDR1 and CDR2: SGHRS and YFSETQ. V lost 5 bases to trimming and J lost 2 bases; unmatched junction nucleotides: 12. The CDR3 length is 16 residues.